This T cell receptor (beta chain) was documented in a study of T cells in Graves' hyperthyroidism and ophthalmopathy (dated 2019 in TCRdb). With respect to the entire study: Peripheral blood was sampled at the time of initial diagnosis, prior to any treatment. TCR V-J signatures able to tell the groups apart were searched for in a discovery cohort of 90 to 100 patients, of whom more than 40 had Graves' ophthalmopathy and around 57 had stable Graves' hyperthyroidism. Whether ophthalmopathy could be predicted prospectively was tested in an independent validation cohort made up of some 20 hyperthyroidism patients plus 17 patients who later progressed to ophthalmopathy. For training and testing, the 100 or so patients in the discovery cohort were randomly divided in a 7:3 ratio. In addition, the study compared T-cell repertoires in thyroid tissue and in blood from six Graves' hyperthyroidism patients. After sampling, hyperthyroidism patients received methimazole starting at 30 mg daily, and ophthalmopathy patients received high-dose intravenous methylprednisolone. According to the paper, TCR Vbeta CDR3 sequencing was carried out on over 130 peripheral blood samples, which came from 40 to 45 ophthalmopathy, fewer than 80 hyperthyroidism and approximately 17 progressor patients. General study outcomes and caveats: Most expanded thyroid clonotypes (frequency above 0.001) were also detected in blood, a finding suggesting that blood repertoires may reflect thyroid immune responses. In cross-validation, a model built on a 13 V-J signature told ophthalmopathy apart from stable hyperthyroidism with approximately 91% sensitivity and roughly 81% specificity, and in testing the same model reached 80%/75%. No statistical method was used to fix the sample size in advance, and group allocation was not hidden from the investigators. During validation, the model predicted progression to ophthalmopathy a median of approximately 6 months ahead of onset, with almost 71% sensitivity and 72% to 80% specificity.

According to the germline V gene, CDR1 reads SGHRS and CDR2 reads YFSETQ. V and J are truncated by 3 bases and 2 bases respectively, leaving an intervening sequence of 12 bases. Measured from the cysteine to the phenylalanine, the CDR3 is 14 residues long. The CDR3 DNA has 42 bases and is translated from base 1. This clonotype was picked up one time. Its antigen is not yet known. No much larger clone exists at a distance of one base, and base qualities are not known. Resting on one read, the evidence is weak. In the ophthalmopathy patients, disease was moderately to severely active, with a Clinical Activity Score of 3 or more, a NOSPECS grade of 4 or more, and a duration of less than 3 months. The study excluded patients with uncontrolled infections, other autoimmune diseases, pregnancy or lactation. Diagnoses were established on the basis of clinical symptoms, serum thyroxine and TRAb, thyroid ultrasound, and orbital computed tomography. PBMCs were separated from roughly 10 ml of fresh peripheral blood using Ficoll-Paque density gradient centrifugation. Total RNA was extracted with Trizol reagent, and quality was checked on an Agilent 2100 Bioanalyzer.

TCR beta CDR3 regions were amplified from RNA transcripts. For the first round of RT-PCR on the TCR CDR3, the HTBI primer set was used together with the Qiagen OneStep RT-PCR kit. A second multiplex PCR round built the libraries, followed by size selection and purification. Sequencing of the libraries was done on an Illumina HiSeq2000 using paired-end 100 bp reads. The authors' pipeline ran thus. SOAPnuke was used to process the raw data, throwing out any read that contained adapters or uncalled bases, had a mean Phred below 15, or lacked an exact constant-primer or identifier match. COPE v1.2.5 was used to merge high-quality paired reads, and clonotypes were defined as unique nucleotide sequences. MiTCR v1.1 was used to align the clonotypes against IMGT TRBV, TRBD and TRBJ reference segments. The analysis was restricted to V-J combinations with a frequency above 0.0001, which together covered 99% to 99.2% of the repertoires. The TCS score was defined as the ratio of F50 (clonal expansion) to E x V (chaos), calculated using BLOSUM62-based TCRdist between CDR3 peptides within each V-J. Welch's t-statistics and random forest reduced roughly 530 V-J features to roughly 13, which were used in a naive Bayes classifier (R e1071). TCRdb took the public reads, trimmed them with fastp at Q25, ran MiXCR for clone calling and kept in-frame beta chains. When rows share a CDR3 protein, they turn into one entry using the most common DNA and genes. The V and J calls here are based on TCRdb, not the publication. The sample table shows nearly 600,000 distinct CDR3 sequences, and 13% to 15% are seen once. The biggest ten clones account for about 6.6% of the sample.

This clonotype was sampled from a woman between 18 and 29 years old with Graves' ophthalmopathy. The chain is assembled from TRBV5-1 and TRBJ2-7; a tentative D call is TRBD2 (5 bases match). The sequenced material came from blood. The CDR3 region has the sequence CASSSGSLAYEQYF. The DNA sequence follows: TGCGCCAGCAGCTCGGGGAGTTTAGCCTACGAGCAGTACTTC. The full variable domain, completed from the reference TRBV5-1 and TRBJ2-7 proteins outside the CDR3, reads KAGVTQTPRYLIKTRGQQVTLSCSPISGHRSVSWYQQTPGQGLQFLFEYFSETQRNKGNFPGRFSGRQFSNSRSEMNVSTLELGDSALYLCASSSGSLAYEQYFGPGTRLTVT.